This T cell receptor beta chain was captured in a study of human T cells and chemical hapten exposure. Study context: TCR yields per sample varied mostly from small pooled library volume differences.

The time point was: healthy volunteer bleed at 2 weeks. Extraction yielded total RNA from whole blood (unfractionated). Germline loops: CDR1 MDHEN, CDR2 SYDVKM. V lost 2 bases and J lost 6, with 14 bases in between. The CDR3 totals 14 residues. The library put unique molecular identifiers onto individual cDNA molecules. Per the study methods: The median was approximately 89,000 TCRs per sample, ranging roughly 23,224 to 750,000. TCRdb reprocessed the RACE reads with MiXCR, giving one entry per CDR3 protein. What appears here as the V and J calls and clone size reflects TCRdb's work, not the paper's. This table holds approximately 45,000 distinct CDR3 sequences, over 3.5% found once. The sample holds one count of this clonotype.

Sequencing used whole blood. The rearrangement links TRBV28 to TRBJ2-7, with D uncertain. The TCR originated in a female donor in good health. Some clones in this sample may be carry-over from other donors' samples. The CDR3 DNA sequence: TGTGCCAGCAGTTTAGTGCTGGGTTTGGCCGAGCAGTACTTC. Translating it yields CASSLVLGLAEQYF.